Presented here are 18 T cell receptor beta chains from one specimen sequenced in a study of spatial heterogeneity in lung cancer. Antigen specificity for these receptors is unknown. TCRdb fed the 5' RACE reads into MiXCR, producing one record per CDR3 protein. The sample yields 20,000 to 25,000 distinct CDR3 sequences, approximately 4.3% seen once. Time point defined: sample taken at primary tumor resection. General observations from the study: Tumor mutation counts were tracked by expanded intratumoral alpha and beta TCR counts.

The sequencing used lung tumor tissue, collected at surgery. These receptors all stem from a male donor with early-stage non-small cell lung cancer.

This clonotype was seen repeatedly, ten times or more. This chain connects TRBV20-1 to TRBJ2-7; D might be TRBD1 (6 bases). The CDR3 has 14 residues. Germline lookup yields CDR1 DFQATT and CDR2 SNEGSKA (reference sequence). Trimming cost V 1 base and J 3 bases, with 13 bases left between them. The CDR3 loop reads CSARATTGYYEQYF. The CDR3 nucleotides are TGCAGTGCTAGAGCTACGACAGGATACTACGAGCAGTACTTC.

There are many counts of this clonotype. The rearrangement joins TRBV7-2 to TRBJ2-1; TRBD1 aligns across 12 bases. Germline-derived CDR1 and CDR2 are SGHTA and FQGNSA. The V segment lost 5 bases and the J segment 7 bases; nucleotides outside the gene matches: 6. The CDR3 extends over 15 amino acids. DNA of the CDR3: TGTGCCAGCAGCAACCGGGACAGGGGGCGGAATGAGCAGTTCTTC. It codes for CASSNRDRGRNEQFF. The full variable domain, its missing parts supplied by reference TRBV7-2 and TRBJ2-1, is GAGVSQSPSNKVTEKGKDVELRCDPISGHTALYWYRQSLGQGLEFLIYFQGNSAPDKSGLPSDRFSAERTGGSVSTLTIQRTQQEDSAVYLCASSNRDRGRNEQFFGPGTRLTVL.

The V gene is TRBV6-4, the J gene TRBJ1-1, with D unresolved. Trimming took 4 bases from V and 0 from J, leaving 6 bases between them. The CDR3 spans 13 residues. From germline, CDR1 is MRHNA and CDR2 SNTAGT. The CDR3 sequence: CASSAKLNTEAFF. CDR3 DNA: TGTGCCAGCAGTGCCAAACTGAACACTGAAGCTTTCTTT.

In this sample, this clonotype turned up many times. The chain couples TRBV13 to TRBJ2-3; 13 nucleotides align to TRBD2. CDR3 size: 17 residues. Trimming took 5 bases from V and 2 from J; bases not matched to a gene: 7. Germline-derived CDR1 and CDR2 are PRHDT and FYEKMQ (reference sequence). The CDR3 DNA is TGTGCCAGCAGCAAAAGACTAGCGGGAGGCTACACAGATACGCAGTATTTT. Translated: CASSKRLAGGYTDTQYF.

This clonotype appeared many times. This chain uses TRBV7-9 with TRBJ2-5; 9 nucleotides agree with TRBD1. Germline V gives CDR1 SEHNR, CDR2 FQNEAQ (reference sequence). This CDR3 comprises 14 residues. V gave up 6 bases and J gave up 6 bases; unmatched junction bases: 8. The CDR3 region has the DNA TGTGCCAGCAGTTCTACAGGGGGCGCGAAGACCCAGTACTTC. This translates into CASSSTGGAKTQYF.

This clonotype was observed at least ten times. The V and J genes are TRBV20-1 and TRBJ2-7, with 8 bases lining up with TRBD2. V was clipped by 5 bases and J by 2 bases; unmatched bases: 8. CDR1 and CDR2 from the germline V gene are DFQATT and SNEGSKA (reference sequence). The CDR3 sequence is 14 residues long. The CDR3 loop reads CSAVRSGRTYEQYF. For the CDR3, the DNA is TGCAGTGCTGTTCGAAGCGGGAGAACCTACGAGCAGTACTTC.

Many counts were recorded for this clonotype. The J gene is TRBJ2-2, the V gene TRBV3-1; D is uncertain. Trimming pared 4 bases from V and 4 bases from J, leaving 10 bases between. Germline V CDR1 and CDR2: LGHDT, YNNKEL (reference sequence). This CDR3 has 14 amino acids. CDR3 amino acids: CASSLGGGTGELFF. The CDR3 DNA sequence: TGTGCCAGCAGCCTCGGCGGCGGCACCGGGGAGCTGTTTTTT. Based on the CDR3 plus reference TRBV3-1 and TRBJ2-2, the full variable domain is DTAVSQTPKYLVTQMGNDKSIKCEQNLGHDTMYWYKQDSKKFLKIMFSYNNKELIINETVPNRFSPKSPDKAHLNLHINSLELGDSAVYFCASSLGGGTGELFFGEGSRLTVL.

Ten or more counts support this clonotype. Here the CDR3 reads CASSLGGYNNEQFF. The DNA of the CDR3 is TGTGCCAGCAGCTTAGGCGGCTACAACAATGAGCAGTTCTTC. The J gene is TRBJ2-1, the V gene TRBV11-3; D not resolved. The CDR3 sequence is 14 residues long. V lost 1 base to trimming and J lost 5 bases, with 9 bases between them. Germline CDR1 reads SGHNT; CDR2 reads YENEEA.

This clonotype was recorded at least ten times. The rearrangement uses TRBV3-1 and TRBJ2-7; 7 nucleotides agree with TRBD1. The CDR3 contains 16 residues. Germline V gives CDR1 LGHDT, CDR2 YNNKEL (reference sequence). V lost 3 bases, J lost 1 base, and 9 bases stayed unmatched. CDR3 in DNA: TGTGCCAGCAGCCAGCCCAGAAGGGACAGATCCTACGAGCAGTACTTC. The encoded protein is CASSQPRRDRSYEQYF.

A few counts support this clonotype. Here the CDR3 reads CSGSGYYGYTF. Here the CDR3 DNA reads TGCAGCGGGTCGGGATACTATGGCTACACCTTC. The rearrangement joins TRBV29-1 to TRBJ1-2; no clear D gene. CDR1 is SQVTM, CDR2 ANQGSEA, per germline. The CDR3 contains 11 residues. V was pared by 7 bases and J by 3 bases, with 9 bases between.

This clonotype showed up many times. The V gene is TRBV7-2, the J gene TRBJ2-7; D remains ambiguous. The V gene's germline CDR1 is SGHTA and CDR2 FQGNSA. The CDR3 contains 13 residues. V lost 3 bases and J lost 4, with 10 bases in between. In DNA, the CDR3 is TGTGCCAGCAGCTTCCCGGCAATTTACGAGCAGTACTTC. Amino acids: CASSFPAIYEQYF.

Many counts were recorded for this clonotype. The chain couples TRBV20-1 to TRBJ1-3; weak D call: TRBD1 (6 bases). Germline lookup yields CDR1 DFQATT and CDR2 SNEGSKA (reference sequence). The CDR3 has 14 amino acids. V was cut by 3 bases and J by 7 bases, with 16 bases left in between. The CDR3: CSASRSQQGNTIYF. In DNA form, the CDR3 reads TGCAGTGCTAGTAGGAGTCAGCAGGGGAACACCATATATTTT.

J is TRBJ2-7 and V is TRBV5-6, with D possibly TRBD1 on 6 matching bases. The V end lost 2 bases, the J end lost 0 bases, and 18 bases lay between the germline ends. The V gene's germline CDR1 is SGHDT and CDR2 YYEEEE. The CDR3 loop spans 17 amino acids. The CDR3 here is CASSLYTGSPSSYEQYF. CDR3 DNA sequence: TGTGCCAGCAGCTTATATACAGGGTCTCCCAGCTCCTACGAGCAGTACTTC.

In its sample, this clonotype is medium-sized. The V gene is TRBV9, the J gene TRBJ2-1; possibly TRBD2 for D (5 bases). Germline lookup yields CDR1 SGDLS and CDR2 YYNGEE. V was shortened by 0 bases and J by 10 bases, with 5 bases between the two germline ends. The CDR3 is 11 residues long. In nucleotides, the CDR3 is TGTGCCAGCAGCGTAGGACTAGAGCAGTTCTTC. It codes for CASSVGLEQFF.

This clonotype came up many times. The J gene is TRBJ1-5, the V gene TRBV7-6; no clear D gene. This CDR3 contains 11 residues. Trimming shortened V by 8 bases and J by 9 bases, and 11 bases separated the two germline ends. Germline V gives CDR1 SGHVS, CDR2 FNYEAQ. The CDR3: CASGLNVPQHF. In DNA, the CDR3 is TGTGCCAGCGGTCTAAATGTGCCCCAGCATTTT.

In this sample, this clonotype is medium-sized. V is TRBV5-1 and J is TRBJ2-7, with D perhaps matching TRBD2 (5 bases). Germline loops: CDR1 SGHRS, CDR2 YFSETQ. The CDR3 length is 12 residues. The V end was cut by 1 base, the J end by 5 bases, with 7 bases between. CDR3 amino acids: CASSLFGNEQYF. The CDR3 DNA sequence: TGCGCCAGCAGCTTGTTCGGGAACGAGCAGTACTTC. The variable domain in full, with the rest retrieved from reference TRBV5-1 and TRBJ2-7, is KAGVTQTPRYLIKTRGQQVTLSCSPISGHRSVSWYQQTPGQGLQFLFEYFSETQRNKGNFPGRFSGRQFSNSRSEMNVSTLELGDSALYLCASSLFGNEQYFGPGTRLTVT.

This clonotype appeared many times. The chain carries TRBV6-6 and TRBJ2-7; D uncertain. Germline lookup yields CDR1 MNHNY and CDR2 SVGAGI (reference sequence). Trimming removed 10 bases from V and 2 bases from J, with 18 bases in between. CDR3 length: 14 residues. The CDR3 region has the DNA TGTGCCACCGAAAGGGCCTTGCCAACCTACGAGCAGTACTTC. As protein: CATERALPTYEQYF.

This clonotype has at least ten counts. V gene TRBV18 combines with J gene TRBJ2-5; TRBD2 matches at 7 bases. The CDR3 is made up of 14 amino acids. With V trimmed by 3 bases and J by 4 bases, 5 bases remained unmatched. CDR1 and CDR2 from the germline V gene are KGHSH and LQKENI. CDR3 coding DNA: TGTGCCAGCTCACCGAGTCCGGGGGGAGAGACCCAGTACTTC. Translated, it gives CASSPSPGGETQYF.